A single sample gave rise to the 18 T cell receptor beta chains below, sequenced in a study of OX40 agonist ivuxolimab in advanced cancers. Preparation of the library involved the immunoSEQ multiplex PCR assay. This immuneACCESS table, as held by TCRdb, lists in-frame sequences with V and J called but not all clones. Of the missing ones, under half trace to an unresolved V gene in checked studies; the others have no known cause. This sample gives about 79,000 clones in total; 75% to 95% of them show up just once. The top ten hold more than 5.5% of the sample. Specimen: CD4+ or CD8+ T cells sorted from blood, collected in a trial of the OX40 agonist ivuxolimab. These receptors were taken from an adult with an advanced solid tumor such as melanoma, head and neck, liver or kidney cancer.

This rearrangement joins TRBV6-5 to TRBJ1-2; TRBD1 agrees at 7 bases. Germline V gene lookup returns CDR1 MNHEY and CDR2 SVGAGI. The CDR3 is 15 residues long. With 0 bases clipped from V and 6 bases from J, the junction kept 7 bases outside the gene matches. The DNA of the CDR3 is TGTGCCAGCAGTTACTCGGATAAGACAGGGCATGGCTACACCTTC. This sequence encodes CASSYSDKTGHGYTF.

The chain is built from TRBV5-4 and TRBJ2-1, with 12 bases aligning to TRBD2. Germline-derived CDR1 and CDR2 are SGHNT and YYREEE (reference sequence). The V and J ends lost 3 bases and 9 bases, in that order; junction bases with no gene match: 4. The CDR3 covers 14 residues. The CDR3 region has the DNA TGTGCCAGCAGCTCACCGACTAGCGGGAGTGAGCAGTTCTTC. It specifies CASSSPTSGSEQFF.

J is TRBJ1-3 and V is TRBV28; a possible D gene is TRBD1 (6 bases). Germline V lookup: CDR1 MDHEN, CDR2 SYDVKM. V lost 2 bases, J lost 0 bases, and 14 bases lay in between. CDR3 length: 17 residues. The CDR3 is CASSLDSGGNSGNTIYF. The CDR3 bases are TGTGCCAGCAGTTTAGATTCCGGGGGCAACTCTGGAAACACCATATATTTT.

The rearrangement joins TRBV30 to TRBJ2-1; TRBD1 matches 8 bases. With 4 bases clipped from V and 2 bases from J, the junction kept 7 bases outside the gene matches. There are 15 residues in the CDR3. The germline V gene encodes CDR1 GTSNPN and CDR2 SVGIG (reference sequence). The CDR3 protein is CAWNSGQGTYNEQFF. The DNA of the CDR3 is TGTGCCTGGAATTCCGGACAGGGAACCTACAATGAGCAGTTCTTC. The variable domain in full, with the rest retrieved from reference TRBV30 and TRBJ2-1, is SQTIHQWPATLVQPVGSPLSLECTVEGTSNPNLYWYRQAAGRGLQLLFYSVGIGQISSEVPQNLSASRPQDRQFILSSKKLLLSDSGFYLCAWNSGQGTYNEQFFGPGTRLTVL.

This clone has only a few counts. The V call is TRBV11-2, the J call TRBJ2-5; 9 positions agree with TRBD1. Germline V lookup: CDR1 SGHAT, CDR2 FQNNGV. The CDR3 runs to 18 residues. V lost 4 bases, J lost 1 base, and 13 bases stayed unmatched. The CDR3 spells CASSSSDWGQGTQETQYF. The DNA of the CDR3 is TGTGCCAGCAGCTCAAGCGATTGGGGACAGGGCACCCAAGAGACCCAGTACTTC.

CDR3 DNA sequence: TGTGCCAGCTCACCAACCAGGGACTACGAGCAGTACTTC. Translating it yields CASSPTRDYEQYF. The chain uses TRBV18 and TRBJ2-7; tentative D call: TRBD1 (5 bases). Germline V gene lookup returns CDR1 KGHSH and CDR2 LQKENI. This CDR3 is built from 13 residues. The V end lost 2 bases, the J end lost 3 bases, and 8 bases lay between the germline ends.

The rearrangement uses TRBV27 and TRBJ1-1, with TRBD1 as a possible D gene (5 bases). V lost 2 bases, J lost 10 bases, and 17 bases lay in between. The CDR3 has 14 amino acids. From germline, CDR1 is MNHEY and CDR2 SMNVEV (reference sequence). The CDR3 DNA reads as TGTGCCAGCAGTTTAAGTGGGGGGGTAAGAGGAGCTTTCTTT. This codes for CASSLSGGVRGAFF.

The gene calls are TRBV6-5 and TRBJ1-4; D may be TRBD1 (6 bases). The length of the CDR3 is 12 residues. Trimming shortened V by 9 bases and J by 7 bases, and 12 bases separated the two germline ends. Germline lookup yields CDR1 MNHEY and CDR2 SVGAGI. Here the CDR3 reads CASKTGAEKLFF. The CDR3 DNA reads TGTGCCAGTAAGACAGGCGCTGAAAAACTGTTTTTT.

The V gene is TRBV5-1, the J gene TRBJ2-3; D not certain. The CDR3 has 12 amino acids. The V end was cut by 4 bases, the J end by 1 base, with 4 bases between. Germline V gene sequence: CDR1 SGHRS, CDR2 YFSETQ. This chain's CDR3 is CASSPGTDTQYF. The CDR3 bases are TGCGCCAGCAGCCCCGGCACAGATACGCAGTATTTT.

CDR3 bases: TGTGCCAGCAGCTCGGACAGGGGGCGCGTAGAGACCCAGTACTTC. Residues: CASSSDRGRVETQYF. This rearrangement joins TRBV7-8 to TRBJ2-5; 11 bases agree with TRBD1. Per the germline V gene, CDR1 is SGHVS and CDR2 is FQNEAQ. The V and J ends lost 4 bases and 4 bases, in that order; junction bases with no gene match: 5. The CDR3 length is 15 residues. The whole variable domain, remainder taken from reference TRBV7-8 and TRBJ2-5, is GAGVSQSPRYKVAKRGQDVALRCDPISGHVSLFWYQQALGQGPEFLTYFQNEAQLDKSGLPSDRFFAERPEGSVSTLKIQRTQQEDSAVYLCASSSDRGRVETQYFGPGTRLLVL.

The chain employs TRBV28 and TRBJ1-2; 8 bases agree with TRBD1. The germline V gene has CDR1 MDHEN and CDR2 SYDVKM. The CDR3 runs 14 residues. V trimming: 4 bases; J trimming: 1 base; junction bases outside the gene matches: 2. In nucleotides, the CDR3 is TGTGCCAGCAGTTCAGGGGGCGATAACTATGGCTACACCTTC. The encoded protein is CASSSGGDNYGYTF.

This chain links TRBV18 with TRBJ2-1; 12 bases are a match to TRBD1. CDR1 KGHSH and CDR2 LQKENI come from the germline V gene. Trimming at V came to 3 bases and at J to 2 bases, leaving 2 bases not matched to a gene. CDR3 size: 16 residues. The CDR3 region is CASSPGQGAPYNEQFF. The CDR3 DNA reads as TGTGCCAGCTCACCGGGACAGGGGGCCCCCTACAATGAGCAGTTCTTC.

This chain joins TRBV28 and TRBJ2-7; possibly TRBD1 for D (6 bases). Germline V gives CDR1 MDHEN, CDR2 SYDVKM. The V end lost 2 bases, the J end lost 2 bases, and 22 bases lay between the germline ends. The CDR3 is 18 amino acids. The DNA for the CDR3 is TGTGCCAGCAGTTTAGTCCTCCGGTTTAAGACAGGAGCCTACGAGCAGTACTTC. It translates to CASSLVLRFKTGAYEQYF.

The rearrangement uses TRBV19 and TRBJ2-5, with a weak D call TRBD1 (6 bases). Trimming shortened V by 8 bases and J by 5 bases, and 15 bases separated the two germline ends. Germline V gene sequence: CDR1 LNHDA, CDR2 SQIVND (reference sequence). The CDR3 is 13 residues long. The CDR3 nucleotides are TGTGCCAGTTCGGGCAGGGGCGGGGAGACCCAGTACTTC. Translating gives CASSGRGGETQYF.

The chain has TRBV11-3 and TRBJ2-5; a possible D gene is TRBD2 (5 bases). This CDR3 is built from 15 residues. V lost 5 bases, J lost 3 bases, and 16 bases lay in between. Looked up from germline, CDR1 is SGHNT and CDR2 is YENEEA. CDR3 protein: CASSHSGGREETQYF. Written as DNA, the CDR3 is TGTGCCAGCAGCCACTCCGGAGGCCGAGAAGAGACCCAGTACTTC.

The V and J genes are TRBV18 and TRBJ2-7; no reliable D call. The CDR3 is 12 amino acids. From germline, CDR1 is KGHSH and CDR2 LQKENI. Between the trimmed V and J ends, which lost 6 bases and 1 base, there was a span of 7 bases. The CDR3 DNA sequence: TGTGCCAGCTCGAAAGGTTCCTACGAGCAGTACTTC. Translation gives CASSKGSYEQYF.

The gene calls are TRBV11-2 and TRBJ1-2; TRBD1 matches at 7 bases. Germline lookup yields CDR1 SGHAT and CDR2 FQNNGV. With V trimmed by 1 base and J by 0 bases, 14 bases remained unmatched. The CDR3 runs to 19 residues. CDR3 sequence (DNA): TGTGCCAGCAGCTTAGTAAGGGGGCAGGGTGCCCAAGCTAACTATGGCTACACCTTC. Its protein product is CASSLVRGQGAQANYGYTF.

CDR3: CASSEPGTSAGGYNEQFF. The CDR3 DNA is TGCGCCAGCAGTGAGCCCGGGACTAGCGCGGGCGGCTACAATGAGCAGTTCTTC. The rearrangement uses TRBV10-1 and TRBJ2-1; the match to TRBD2 covers 10 bases. The CDR3 has 18 amino acids. After removal of 2 bases from V and 3 bases from J, the junction contained 10 bases not matched to a gene. Germline CDR1 WNHNN, CDR2 SYGVQD (reference sequence).